The 2 T cell receptor beta chains in this list originate from one sample, sequenced in a study of early T cells in non-severe SARS-CoV-2 infection (dated by TCRdb to 2020 to 2022). Receptors were amplified or captured by 5' RACE. Instrument used: NextSeq 500. The public reads were reanalyzed by TCRdb: fastp trimming at Q25, MiXCR alignment, in-frame beta chains only. Merged by CDR3 protein, the rows form single entries marked with the most common genes and DNA. This sample holds tens of thousands of distinct CDR3 sequences; about 9% were observed only once. The top ten constitute around 5.5% of the sample. The sample was whole blood. These receptors originate from an adult who was a healthcare worker with PCR-confirmed SARS-CoV-2 infection or an uninfected control (not recorded which).

This clonotype was detected ten times or more. V usage is TRBV24-1 and J usage is TRBJ2-2; the match to TRBD1 covers 7 bases. Germline CDR1 reads KGHDR; CDR2 reads SFDVKD. CDR3 length: 14 residues. Trimming removed 4 bases from V and 4 bases from J; junction bases left unmatched: 2. CDR3 sequence (DNA): TGTGCCACCAGTGAGACAGGGCCCACCGGGGAGCTGTTTTTT. It is translated as CATSETGPTGELFF.

The chain combines TRBV6-5 with TRBJ2-6; D is ambiguous. V dropped 6 bases and J dropped 0 bases, with 3 bases sitting between them. The CDR3 has 13 amino acids. Germline V gene data show CDR1 as MNHEY and CDR2 as SVGAGI. The CDR3 bases are TGTGCCAGCAGCCGCTCTGGGGCCAACGTCCTGACTTTC. Its translation: CASSRSGANVLTF.